These 20 T cell receptor beta chains were sequenced from one sample in a study of cytomegalovirus exposure and HLA in healthy donors. PCR was performed using 60 Vbeta and 13 Jbeta primers. Profiled with immunoSEQ multiplex PCR; TCRdb holds only in-frame clones, not every one. The data hold over 150,000 clones, with 80% observed a single time. The sequencing input was PBMCs. All receptors derive from a man younger than 45 in good health and CMV-seropositive.

The V gene is TRBV10-1, the J gene TRBJ2-4, with TRBD2 identical over 7 bases. Per germline, CDR1 WNHNN and CDR2 SYGVQD (reference sequence). The CDR3 extends over 16 amino acids. V lost 4 bases and J lost 1; bases outside the gene matches: 7. This chain's CDR3 is CASSAGRADAKNIQYF. The DNA of the CDR3 is TGCGCCAGCAGTGCAGGGAGGGCGGATGCCAAAAACATTCAGTACTTC.

This chain links TRBV7-2 with TRBJ2-1, with D perhaps matching TRBD1 (6 bases). V lost 2 bases to trimming and J lost 7 bases, with 15 bases between them. The CDR3 sequence is 15 residues long. Germline-derived CDR1 and CDR2 are SGHTA and FQGNSA. The DNA of the CDR3 is TGTGCCAGCAGCTTACTTCAGGGGTCCCGAAATGAGCAGTTCTTC. Translated, it gives CASSLLQGSRNEQFF.

V is TRBV19 and J is TRBJ2-1, with D uncertain. CDR1 is LNHDA, CDR2 SQIVND, per germline (reference sequence). Trimming stripped 5 bases from V and 7 bases from J, with 15 bases between. This CDR3 spans 14 amino acids. CDR3 protein: CASSLTGSKNEQFF. CDR3 coding DNA: TGTGCCAGTAGTCTAACCGGGTCAAAAAATGAGCAGTTCTTC.

V is TRBV2 and J is TRBJ2-2; possible D gene TRBD2, 5 bases. V lost 6 bases, J lost 13 bases, and 15 bases lay in between. The CDR3 loop spans 12 amino acids. Germline values: CDR1 SNHLY, CDR2 FYNNEI. The CDR3 here is CASRPGMGMLFF. In DNA form, the CDR3 reads TGTGCCAGCAGGCCGGGGATGGGGATGCTGTTTTTT. Full variable domain (remainder filled in from reference TRBV2 and TRBJ2-2): EPEVTQTPSHQVTQMGQEVILRCVPISNHLYFYWYRQILGQKVEFLVSFYNNEISEKSEIFDDQFSVERPDGSNFTLKIRSTKLEDSAMYFCASRPGMGMLFFGEGSRLTVL.

V and J are TRBV27 and TRBJ2-7; possible D gene TRBD1, 6 bases. Germline loops: CDR1 MNHEY, CDR2 SMNVEV (reference sequence). The CDR3 consists of 13 residues. Trimming took 7 bases from V and 5 from J, leaving 15 bases between them. CDR3 coding DNA: TGTGCCAGCAAAACCCTAGGGACAAACGAGCAGTACTTC. Translated: CASKTLGTNEQYF.

The gene calls are TRBV27 and TRBJ1-2, with 7 bases matching TRBD1. Losses at the gene ends were 5 bases for V and 3 bases for J; bases not matched to a gene: 9. There are 15 residues in the CDR3. Germline-derived CDR1 and CDR2 are MNHEY and SMNVEV (reference sequence). CDR3 nucleotide sequence: TGTGCCAGCAGTCCCTTGACAGGGAGAGACTATGGCTACACCTTC. This codes for CASSPLTGRDYGYTF.

This rearrangement joins TRBV28 to TRBJ1-5, with D perhaps TRBD1 (6 bases). The V and J ends lost 6 bases and 7 bases respectively, with 19 bases between them. The CDR3 totals 15 residues. Germline CDR1 MDHEN, CDR2 SYDVKM. CDR3 residues: CASSPKYRVRQPQHF. The DNA for the CDR3 is TGTGCCAGCAGCCCAAAGTACAGGGTTCGGCAGCCCCAGCATTTT.

The gene calls are TRBV5-1 and TRBJ2-5, with D perhaps TRBD2 (5 bases). The length of the CDR3 is 14 residues. The V gene's germline CDR1 is SGHRS and CDR2 YFSETQ. Deletions cut 0 bases from V and 1 base from J, with 7 bases between. The CDR3: CASSLGTFQETQYF. The CDR3 DNA reads as TGCGCCAGCAGCTTGGGGACTTTCCAAGAGACCCAGTACTTC.

V is TRBV11-3 and J is TRBJ2-1; the D gene is possibly TRBD1 (6 bases). The germline gives CDR1 SGHNT, CDR2 YENEEA. Trimming pared 5 bases from V and 1 base from J, leaving 12 bases between. The CDR3 runs to 15 residues. The CDR3 DNA is TGTGCCAGCAGCGCTCTAGGGGGATCCTACAATGAGCAGTTCTTC. Its protein is CASSALGGSYNEQFF.

This chain joins TRBV19 and TRBJ2-1, with D possibly being TRBD1 (5 bases). The V end was cut by 6 bases, the J end by 6 bases, with 24 bases between. The CDR3 has 17 residues. Germline CDR1 and CDR2: LNHDA and SQIVND (reference sequence). The CDR3 DNA reads as TGTGCCAGTAGCACCTCCTCGGCGGCAGGGAACAGCAATGAGCAGTTCTTC. It encodes CASSTSSAAGNSNEQFF.

This chain uses TRBV5-1 with TRBJ2-3; TRBD1 matches at 7 bases. Unmatched junction bases numbered 13, after V lost 5 bases and J lost 1 base. Germline values: CDR1 SGHRS, CDR2 YFSETQ. There are 17 residues in the CDR3. The CDR3 is CASRPLVGGAGTDTQYF. The CDR3 nucleotides are TGCGCCAGCAGACCTCTTGTAGGGGGCGCAGGCACAGATACGCAGTATTTT.

This clone has a handful of counts. The chain has TRBV6-7 and TRBJ1-2; 7 nucleotides agree with TRBD1. TRBV6-7 is an ORF; its function is uncertain. V shed 1 base and J 2 bases; nucleotides not matched to a gene: 7. The CDR3 contains 16 residues. CDR3 sequence: CASSYWPGQFNYGYTF. The CDR3 DNA is TGTGCCAGCAGTTACTGGCCGGGACAGTTCAACTATGGCTACACCTTC.

This rearrangement joins TRBV23-1 to TRBJ2-7; 11 bases match TRBD2. TRBV23-1 is an ORF; its function is uncertain. The CDR3 sequence is 15 residues long. V lost 3 bases, J lost 3 bases, and 4 bases stayed unmatched. CDR3 in DNA: TGCGCCAGCAGTCAGCATACTAGCGGGAGCTACGAGCAGTACTTC. It translates to CASSQHTSGSYEQYF.

The V gene is TRBV11-2, the J gene TRBJ2-3; D gene unclear. The V gene's germline CDR1 is SGHAT and CDR2 FQNNGV. The V gene lost 5 bases and the J gene lost 0 bases, with 3 bases spanning the gap. CDR3 length equals 12 residues. The CDR3 region is CASSRSTDTQYF. CDR3 nucleotide sequence: TGTGCCAGCAGCCGTAGCACAGATACGCAGTATTTT.

The gene calls are TRBV2 and TRBJ1-6; 7 nucleotides match TRBD1. Germline loops: CDR1 SNHLY, CDR2 FYNNEI. Germline trimming cut 1 base from V and 9 bases from J; bases unmatched to any gene: 12. CDR3 length: 17 amino acids. CDR3 in amino acids: CASSEVRDRTRGSPLHF. The DNA for the CDR3 is TGTGCCAGCAGTGAAGTTCGGGACAGAACCCGAGGTTCACCCCTCCACTTT.

V usage is TRBV6-1 and J usage is TRBJ2-2; 9 positions match TRBD1. Germline CDR1 reads MNHNS; CDR2 reads SASEGT. The CDR3 contains 15 residues. The J segment lost 4 bases and the V segment lost 11 bases, leaving 11 bases of the junction unmatched. The CDR3 is CACRRTGASTGELFF. CDR3 coding DNA: TGTGCCTGCCGGCGGACAGGGGCGAGCACCGGGGAGCTGTTTTTT.

V is TRBV30 and J is TRBJ2-5, with 10 bases matching TRBD2. The CDR3 runs to 14 residues. V dropped 2 bases and J dropped 4; count of bases not matched to a gene: 4. Germline CDR1 reads GTSNPN; CDR2 reads SVGIG (reference sequence). The CDR3 DNA sequence: TGTGCCTGGAGTCCTAGCGGGGGCTTAGAGACCCAGTACTTC. It yields the protein CAWSPSGGLETQYF. Full variable domain (rest looked up from reference TRBV30 and TRBJ2-5): SQTIHQWPATLVQPVGSPLSLECTVEGTSNPNLYWYRQAAGRGLQLLFYSVGIGQISSEVPQNLSASRPQDRQFILSSKKLLLSDSGFYLCAWSPSGGLETQYFGPGTRLLVL.

The CDR3 nucleotides read TGTGCCATCAGTGAAAAAGGAGGCTCCTACGAGCAGTACTTC. This translates into CAISEKGGSYEQYF. V usage is TRBV10-3 and J usage is TRBJ2-7, with D maybe TRBD2 (5 bases). The CDR3 contains 14 residues. CDR1 is ENHRY and CDR2 is SYGVKD in the germline V gene. Trimming left V 3 bases short and J 0 bases short, with 9 bases between.

This chain joins TRBV29-1 and TRBJ2-7; D may be TRBD1 (5 bases). The CDR3 contains 11 residues. Germline V lookup: CDR1 SQVTM, CDR2 ANQGSEA. The V end lost 5 bases, the J end lost 3 bases, and 8 bases lay between the germline ends. CDR3 coding DNA: TGCAGCGTTCTCGACAGCTACGAGCAGTACTTC. Translation gives CSVLDSYEQYF.

This clone was seen a single time. The rearrangement uses TRBV2 and TRBJ1-5; 8 bases are a match to TRBD1. Losses at the gene ends were 6 bases for V and 7 bases for J; bases not matched to a gene: 8. The CDR3 is 14 amino acids. Germline V lookup: CDR1 SNHLY, CDR2 FYNNEI. CDR3 DNA sequence: TGTGCCAGCAGGGACAGGGCCCGTGGGCAGCCCCAGCATTTT. Protein sequence: CASRDRARGQPQHF.